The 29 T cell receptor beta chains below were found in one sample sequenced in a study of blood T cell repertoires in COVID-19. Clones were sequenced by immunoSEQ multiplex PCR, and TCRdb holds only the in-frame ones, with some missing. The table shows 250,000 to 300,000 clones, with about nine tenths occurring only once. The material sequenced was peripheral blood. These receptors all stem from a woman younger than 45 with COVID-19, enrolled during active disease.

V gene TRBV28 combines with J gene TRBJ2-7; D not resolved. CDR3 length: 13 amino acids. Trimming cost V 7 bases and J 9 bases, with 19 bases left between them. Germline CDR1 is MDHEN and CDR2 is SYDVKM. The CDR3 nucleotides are TGTGCCAGCACCCTAGAGCCACGACTGGGGCAGTACTTC. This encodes CASTLEPRLGQYF. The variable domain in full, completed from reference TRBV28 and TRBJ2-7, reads DVKVTQSSRYLVKRTGEKVFLECVQDMDHENMFWYRQDPGLGLRLIYFSYDVKMKEKGDIPEGYSVSREKKERFSLILESASTNQTSMYLCASTLEPRLGQYFGPGTRLTVT.

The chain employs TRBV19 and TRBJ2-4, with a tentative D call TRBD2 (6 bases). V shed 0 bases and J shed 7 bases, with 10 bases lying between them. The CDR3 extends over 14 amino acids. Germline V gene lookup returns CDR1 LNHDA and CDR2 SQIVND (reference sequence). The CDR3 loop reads CASSIDLEGNIQYF. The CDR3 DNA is TGTGCCAGTAGTATAGATCTGGAGGGGAACATTCAGTACTTC.

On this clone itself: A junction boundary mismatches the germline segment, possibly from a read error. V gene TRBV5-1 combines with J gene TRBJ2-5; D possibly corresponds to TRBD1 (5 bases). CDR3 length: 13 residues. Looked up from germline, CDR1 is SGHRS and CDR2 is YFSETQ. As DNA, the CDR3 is TGCGCCAGCAGCTTGGGTGGAACGACAGCCGTAAACTTC. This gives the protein CASSLGGTTAVNF.

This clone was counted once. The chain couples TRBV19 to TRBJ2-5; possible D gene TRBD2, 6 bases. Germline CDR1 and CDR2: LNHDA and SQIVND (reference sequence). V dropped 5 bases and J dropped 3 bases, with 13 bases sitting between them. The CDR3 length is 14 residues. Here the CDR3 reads CASSWGTAEETQYF. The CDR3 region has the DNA TGTGCCAGTAGTTGGGGGACTGCGGAAGAGACCCAGTACTTC.

CDR3 loop: CASNPGTGFVNEQFF. The CDR3 bases are TGTGCCTCTAATCCCGGGACAGGGTTCGTCAATGAGCAGTTCTTC. The rearrangement links TRBV30 to TRBJ2-1; 9 bases agree with TRBD1. This CDR3 is built from 15 residues. V trimming: 7 bases; J trimming: 6 bases; junction bases outside the gene matches: 13. Germline V gene lookup returns CDR1 GTSNPN and CDR2 SVGIG (reference sequence).

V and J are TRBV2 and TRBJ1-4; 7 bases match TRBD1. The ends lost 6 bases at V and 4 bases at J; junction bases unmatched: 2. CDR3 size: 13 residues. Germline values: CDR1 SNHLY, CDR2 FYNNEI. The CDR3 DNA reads TGTGCCAGCAGCGGGACAGTTAATGAAAAACTGTTTTTT. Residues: CASSGTVNEKLFF.

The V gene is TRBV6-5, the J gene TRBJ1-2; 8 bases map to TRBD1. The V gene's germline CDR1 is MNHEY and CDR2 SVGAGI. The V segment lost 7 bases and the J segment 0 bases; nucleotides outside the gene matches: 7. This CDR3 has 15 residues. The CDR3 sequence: CASIKRQGSNYGYTF. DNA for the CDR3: TGTGCCAGCATTAAACGACAGGGGTCTAACTATGGCTACACCTTC.

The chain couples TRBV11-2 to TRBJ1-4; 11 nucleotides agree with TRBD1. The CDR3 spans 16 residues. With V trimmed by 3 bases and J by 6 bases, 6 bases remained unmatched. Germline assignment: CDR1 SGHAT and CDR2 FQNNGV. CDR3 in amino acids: CASSLGTGGTHEKLFF. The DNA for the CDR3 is TGTGCCAGCAGCTTGGGGACAGGGGGTACCCATGAAAAACTGTTTTTT. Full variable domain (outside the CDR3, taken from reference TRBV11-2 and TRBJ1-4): EAGVAQSPRYKIIEKRQSVAFWCNPISGHATLYWYQQILGQGPKLLIQFQNNGVVDDSQLPKDRFSAERLKGVDSTLKIQPAKLEDSAVYLCASSLGTGGTHEKLFFGSGTQLSVL.

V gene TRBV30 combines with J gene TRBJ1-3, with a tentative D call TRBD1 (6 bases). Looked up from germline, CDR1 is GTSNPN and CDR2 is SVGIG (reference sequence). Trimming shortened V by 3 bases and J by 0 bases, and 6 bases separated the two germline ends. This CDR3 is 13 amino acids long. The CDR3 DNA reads TGTGCCTGGAGCAGGGGCTCTGGAAACACCATATATTTT. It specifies CAWSRGSGNTIYF.

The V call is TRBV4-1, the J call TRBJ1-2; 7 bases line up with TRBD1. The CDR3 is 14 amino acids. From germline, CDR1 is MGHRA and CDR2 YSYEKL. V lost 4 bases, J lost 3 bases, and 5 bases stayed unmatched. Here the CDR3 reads CASSLDDRDYGYTF. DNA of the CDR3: TGCGCCAGCAGCCTCGATGACAGGGACTATGGCTACACCTTC.

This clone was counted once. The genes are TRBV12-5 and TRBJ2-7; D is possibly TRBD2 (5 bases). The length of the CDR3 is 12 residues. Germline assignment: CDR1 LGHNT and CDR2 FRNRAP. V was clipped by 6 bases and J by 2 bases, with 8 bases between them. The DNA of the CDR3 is TGTGCTAGTGGCCCGGGGACCTACGAGCAGTACTTC. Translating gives CASGPGTYEQYF.

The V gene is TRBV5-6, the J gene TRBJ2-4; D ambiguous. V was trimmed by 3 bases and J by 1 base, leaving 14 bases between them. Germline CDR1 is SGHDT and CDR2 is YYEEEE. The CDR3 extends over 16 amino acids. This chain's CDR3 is CASSSLESTAKNIQYF. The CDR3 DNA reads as TGTGCCAGCAGCTCCTTGGAGTCCACGGCCAAAAACATTCAGTACTTC.

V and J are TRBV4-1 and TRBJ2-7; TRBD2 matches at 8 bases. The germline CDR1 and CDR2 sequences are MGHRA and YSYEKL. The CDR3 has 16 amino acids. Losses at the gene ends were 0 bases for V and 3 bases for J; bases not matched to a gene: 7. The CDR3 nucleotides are TGCGCCAGCAGCCAAGACGGGGGGGGCGGGTTCTACGAGCAGTACTTC. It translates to CASSQDGGGGFYEQYF.

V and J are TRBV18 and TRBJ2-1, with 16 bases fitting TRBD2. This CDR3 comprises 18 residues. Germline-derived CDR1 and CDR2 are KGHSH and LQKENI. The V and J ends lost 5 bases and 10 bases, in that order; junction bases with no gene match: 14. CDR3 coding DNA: TGTGCCAGCTCAGCCATTCCGGGACTAGCGGGGGGGCCTAACGAGCAGTTCTTC. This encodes CASSAIPGLAGGPNEQFF.

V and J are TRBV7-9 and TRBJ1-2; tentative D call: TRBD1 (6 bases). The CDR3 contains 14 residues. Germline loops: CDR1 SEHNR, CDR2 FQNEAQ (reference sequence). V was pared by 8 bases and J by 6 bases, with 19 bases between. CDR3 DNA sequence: TGTGCCAGCGACCGGGGAAGGGGGGGCGATGGCTACACCTTC. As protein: CASDRGRGGDGYTF.

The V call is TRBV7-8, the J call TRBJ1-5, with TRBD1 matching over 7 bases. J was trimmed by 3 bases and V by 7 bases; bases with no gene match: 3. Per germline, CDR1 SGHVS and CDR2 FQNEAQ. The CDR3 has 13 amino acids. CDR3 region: CASNTGVNQPQHF. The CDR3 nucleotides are TGTGCCAGCAACACAGGGGTCAATCAGCCCCAGCATTTT.

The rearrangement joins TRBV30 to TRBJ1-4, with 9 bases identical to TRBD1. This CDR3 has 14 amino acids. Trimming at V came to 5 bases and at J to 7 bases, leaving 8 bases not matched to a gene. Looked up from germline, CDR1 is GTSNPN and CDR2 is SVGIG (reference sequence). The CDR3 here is CAWRRTGAGEKLFF. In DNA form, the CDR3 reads TGTGCCTGGCGCAGGACAGGGGCCGGTGAAAAACTGTTTTTT.

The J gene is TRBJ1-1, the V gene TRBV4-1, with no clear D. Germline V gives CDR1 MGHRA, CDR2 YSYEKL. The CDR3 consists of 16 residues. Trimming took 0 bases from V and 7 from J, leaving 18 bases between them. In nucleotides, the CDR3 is TGCGCCAGCAGCCAAGATTCCGCGTGGGAGACCTATGAAGCTTTCTTT. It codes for CASSQDSAWETYEAFF.

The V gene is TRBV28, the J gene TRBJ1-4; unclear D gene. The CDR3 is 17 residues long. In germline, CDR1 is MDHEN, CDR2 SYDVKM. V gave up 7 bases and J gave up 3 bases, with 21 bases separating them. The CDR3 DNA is TGTGCCAGCACGGAAATGGGCTCTGGGCGAGCTAATGAAAAACTGTTTTTT. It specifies CASTEMGSGRANEKLFF.

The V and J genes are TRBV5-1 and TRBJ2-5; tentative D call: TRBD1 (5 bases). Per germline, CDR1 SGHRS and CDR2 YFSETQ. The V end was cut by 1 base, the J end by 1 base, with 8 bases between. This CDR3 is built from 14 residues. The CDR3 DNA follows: TGCGCCAGCAGCTTGACAGGAGCCCAAGAGACCCAGTACTTC. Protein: CASSLTGAQETQYF.

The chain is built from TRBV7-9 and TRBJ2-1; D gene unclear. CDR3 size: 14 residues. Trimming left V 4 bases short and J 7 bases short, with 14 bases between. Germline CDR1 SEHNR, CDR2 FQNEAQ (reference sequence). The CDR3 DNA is TGTGCCAGCAGCTCCCCCCTCTCAGCGAATGAGCAGTTCTTC. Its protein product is CASSSPLSANEQFF.

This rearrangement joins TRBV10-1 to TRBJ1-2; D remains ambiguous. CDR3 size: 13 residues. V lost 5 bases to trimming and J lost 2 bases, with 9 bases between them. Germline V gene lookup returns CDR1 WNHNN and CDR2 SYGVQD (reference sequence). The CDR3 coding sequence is TGCGCCAGCAGTCCGGGGAACAACTATGGCTACACCTTC. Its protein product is CASSPGNNYGYTF.

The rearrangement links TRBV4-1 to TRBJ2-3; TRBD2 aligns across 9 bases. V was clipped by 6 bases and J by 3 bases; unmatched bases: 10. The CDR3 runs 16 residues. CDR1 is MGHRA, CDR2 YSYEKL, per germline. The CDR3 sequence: CASSLDSGGFTDTQYF. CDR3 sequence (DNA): TGCGCCAGCAGTCTGGATAGCGGGGGATTTACAGATACGCAGTATTTT.

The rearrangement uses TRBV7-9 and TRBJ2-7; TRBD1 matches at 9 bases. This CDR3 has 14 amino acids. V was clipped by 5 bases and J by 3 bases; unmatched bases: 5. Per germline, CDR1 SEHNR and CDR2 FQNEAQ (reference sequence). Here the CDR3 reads CASSLLDRGYEQYF. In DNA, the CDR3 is TGTGCCAGCAGCCTATTGGACAGGGGCTACGAGCAGTACTTC.

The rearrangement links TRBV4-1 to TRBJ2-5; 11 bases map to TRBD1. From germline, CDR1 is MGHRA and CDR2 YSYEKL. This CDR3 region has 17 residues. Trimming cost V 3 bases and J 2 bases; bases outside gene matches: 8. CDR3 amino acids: CASSHRLDRGLQETQYF. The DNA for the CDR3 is TGCGCCAGCAGCCACCGTCTGGACAGGGGGCTTCAAGAGACCCAGTACTTC.

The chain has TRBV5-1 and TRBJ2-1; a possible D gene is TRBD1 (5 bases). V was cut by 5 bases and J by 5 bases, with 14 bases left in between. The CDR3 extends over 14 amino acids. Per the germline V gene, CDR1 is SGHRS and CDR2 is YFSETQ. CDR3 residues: CASRGQGGNNEQFF. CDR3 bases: TGCGCCAGCAGAGGGCAGGGTGGTAACAATGAGCAGTTCTTC.

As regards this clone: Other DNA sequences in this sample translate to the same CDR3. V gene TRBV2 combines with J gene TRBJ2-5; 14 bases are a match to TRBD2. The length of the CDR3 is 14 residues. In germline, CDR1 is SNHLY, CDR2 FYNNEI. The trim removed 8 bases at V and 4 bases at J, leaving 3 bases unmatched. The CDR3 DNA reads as TGTGCCAGCTCCGGACTAGCGGGGGGAGAGACCCAGTACTTC. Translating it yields CASSGLAGGETQYF.

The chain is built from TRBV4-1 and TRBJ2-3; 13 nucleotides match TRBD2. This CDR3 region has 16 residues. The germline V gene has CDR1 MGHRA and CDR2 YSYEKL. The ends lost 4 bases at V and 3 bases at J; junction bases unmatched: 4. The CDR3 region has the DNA TGCGCCAGCAGCCCGGGGACTAGCGGGGTGACAGATACGCAGTATTTT. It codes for CASSPGTSGVTDTQYF.

CDR3 nucleotides: TGCGCCAGCAGCCACCCTGCCCGGGACAGGGAGTATGGCTACACCTTC. This translates into CASSHPARDREYGYTF. The chain links TRBV4-1 to TRBJ1-2; TRBD1 aligns across 9 bases. CDR1 and CDR2 (germline): MGHRA, YSYEKL. V trimming: 3 bases; J trimming: 5 bases; junction bases outside the gene matches: 10. CDR3 length equals 16 residues.